This T cell receptor beta chain was captured by sequencing in a study of cytomegalovirus exposure and HLA in healthy donors. Some clones are missing from TCRdb's copy, which holds only in-frame ones; the method was immunoSEQ multiplex PCR. Of over 100,000 clones listed, about 88% are singletons. Study conclusions and caveats: According to a subsequent analysis, TCR clusters from the first cohort were inclined to appear together in the 120 validation repertoires.

On this clone: Its specificity is unknown.

The germline gives CDR1 ENHRY, CDR2 SYGVKD. This CDR3 has 13 residues. Deletions cut 0 bases from V and 9 bases from J, with 11 bases between. Sequencing input: PBMCs. The clonotype originates from a young woman in good health and CMV-seronegative. This chain joins TRBV10-3 and TRBJ1-2, with D unresolved. The DNA for the CDR3 is TGTGCCATCAGTGAGTCGATCGGAGGGAGCTACACCTTC. As protein: CAISESIGGSYTF.